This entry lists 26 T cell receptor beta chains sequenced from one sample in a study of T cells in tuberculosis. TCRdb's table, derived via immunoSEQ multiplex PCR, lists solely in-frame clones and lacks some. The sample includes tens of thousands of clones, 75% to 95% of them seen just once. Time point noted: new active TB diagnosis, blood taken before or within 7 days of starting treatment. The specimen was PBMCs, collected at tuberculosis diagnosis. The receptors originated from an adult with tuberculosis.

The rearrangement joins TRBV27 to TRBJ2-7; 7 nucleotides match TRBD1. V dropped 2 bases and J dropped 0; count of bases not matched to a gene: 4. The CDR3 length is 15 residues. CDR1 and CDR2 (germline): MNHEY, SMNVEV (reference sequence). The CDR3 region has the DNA TGTGCCAGCAGTTTACTCGGGACAGCCTCCTACGAGCAGTACTTC. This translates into CASSLLGTASYEQYF.

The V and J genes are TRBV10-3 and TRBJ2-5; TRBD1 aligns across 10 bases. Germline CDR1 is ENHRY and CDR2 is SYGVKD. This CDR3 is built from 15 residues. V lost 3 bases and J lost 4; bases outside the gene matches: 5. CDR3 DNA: TGTGCCATCAGTGATGGGACAGGGGAAGTAGAGACCCAGTACTTC. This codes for CAISDGTGEVETQYF.

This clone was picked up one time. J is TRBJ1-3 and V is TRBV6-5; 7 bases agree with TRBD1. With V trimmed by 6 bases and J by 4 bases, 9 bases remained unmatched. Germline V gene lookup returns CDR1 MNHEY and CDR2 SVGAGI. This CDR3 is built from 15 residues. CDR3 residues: CASSPDRVSGNTIYF. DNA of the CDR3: TGTGCCAGCAGCCCCGACAGGGTTTCGGGAAACACCATATATTTT.

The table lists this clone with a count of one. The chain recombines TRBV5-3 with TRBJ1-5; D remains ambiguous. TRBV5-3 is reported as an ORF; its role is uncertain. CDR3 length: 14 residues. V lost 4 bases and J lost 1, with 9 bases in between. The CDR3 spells CARSLKSSNQPQHF. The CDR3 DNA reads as TGTGCCAGAAGCCTTAAATCCAGCAATCAGCCCCAGCATTTT.

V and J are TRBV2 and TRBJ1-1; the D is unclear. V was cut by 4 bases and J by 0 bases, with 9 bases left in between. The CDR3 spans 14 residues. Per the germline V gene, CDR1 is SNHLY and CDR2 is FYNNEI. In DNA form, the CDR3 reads TGTGCCAGCAGTGTGGGTGACATGAACACTGAAGCTTTCTTT. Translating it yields CASSVGDMNTEAFF.

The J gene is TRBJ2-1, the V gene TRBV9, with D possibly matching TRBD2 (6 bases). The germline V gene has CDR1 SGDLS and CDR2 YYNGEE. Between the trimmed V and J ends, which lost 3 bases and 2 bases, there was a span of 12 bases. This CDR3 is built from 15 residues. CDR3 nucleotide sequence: TGTGCCAGCAGCGCTGGGCCGGGGGCCTACAATGAGCAGTTCTTC. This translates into CASSAGPGAYNEQFF.

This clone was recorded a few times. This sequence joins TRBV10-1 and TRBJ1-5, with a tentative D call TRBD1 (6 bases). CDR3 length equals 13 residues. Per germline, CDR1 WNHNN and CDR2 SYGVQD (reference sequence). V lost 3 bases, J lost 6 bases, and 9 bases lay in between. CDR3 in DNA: TGCGCCAGCAGTGACAGGGGCGGTCAGCCCCAGCATTTT. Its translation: CASSDRGGQPQHF.

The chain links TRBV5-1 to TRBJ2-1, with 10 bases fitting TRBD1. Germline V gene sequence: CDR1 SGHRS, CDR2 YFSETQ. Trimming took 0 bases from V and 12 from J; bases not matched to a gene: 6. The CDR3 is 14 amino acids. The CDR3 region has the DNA TGCGCCAGCAGCTTGGGACAGGGGGCTATGGGGCAGTTCTTC. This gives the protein CASSLGQGAMGQFF. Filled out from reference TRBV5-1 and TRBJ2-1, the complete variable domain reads KAGVTQTPRYLIKTRGQQVTLSCSPISGHRSVSWYQQTPGQGLQFLFEYFSETQRNKGNFPGRFSGRQFSNSRSEMNVSTLELGDSALYLCASSLGQGAMGQFFGPGTRLTVL.

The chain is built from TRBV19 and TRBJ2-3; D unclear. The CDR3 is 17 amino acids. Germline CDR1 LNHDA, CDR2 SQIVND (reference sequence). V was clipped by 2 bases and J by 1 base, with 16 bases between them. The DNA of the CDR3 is TGTGCCAGTAGTATAATCGTAGGTGGAAGCGGCACAGATACGCAGTATTTT. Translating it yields CASSIIVGGSGTDTQYF.

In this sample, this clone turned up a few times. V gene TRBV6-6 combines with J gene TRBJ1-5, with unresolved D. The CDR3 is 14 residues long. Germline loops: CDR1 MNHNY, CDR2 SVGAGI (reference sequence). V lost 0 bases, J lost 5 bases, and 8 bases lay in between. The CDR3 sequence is CASSYSISDQPQHF. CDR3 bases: TGTGCCAGCAGTTACTCGATCAGTGATCAGCCCCAGCATTTT.

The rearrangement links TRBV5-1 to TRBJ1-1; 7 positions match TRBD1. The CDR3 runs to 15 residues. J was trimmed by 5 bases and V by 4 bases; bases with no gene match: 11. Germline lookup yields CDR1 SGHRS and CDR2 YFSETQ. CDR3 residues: CASSLDRVRGTEAFF. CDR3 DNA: TGCGCCAGCAGCCTCGACAGGGTAAGAGGGACTGAAGCTTTCTTT.

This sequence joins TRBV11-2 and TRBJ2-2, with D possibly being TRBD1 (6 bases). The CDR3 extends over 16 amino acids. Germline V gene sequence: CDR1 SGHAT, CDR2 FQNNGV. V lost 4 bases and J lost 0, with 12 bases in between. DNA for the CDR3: TGTGCCAGCAGCTCCGGACAGTATACGAACACCGGGGAGCTGTTTTTT. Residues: CASSSGQYTNTGELFF.

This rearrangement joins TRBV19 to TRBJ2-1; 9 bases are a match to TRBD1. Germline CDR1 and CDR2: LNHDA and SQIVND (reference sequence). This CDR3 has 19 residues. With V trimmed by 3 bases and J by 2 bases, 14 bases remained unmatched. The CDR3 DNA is TGTGCCAGTAGTATTCCTACAGGGGGCGCGGGGTGGACCTACAATGAGCAGTTCTTC. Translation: CASSIPTGGAGWTYNEQFF.

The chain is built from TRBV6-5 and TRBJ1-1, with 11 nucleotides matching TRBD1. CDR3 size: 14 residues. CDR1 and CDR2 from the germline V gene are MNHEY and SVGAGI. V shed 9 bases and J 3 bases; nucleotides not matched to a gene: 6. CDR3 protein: CASHRDRGYTEAFF. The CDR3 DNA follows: TGTGCCAGTCACCGGGACAGGGGGTACACTGAAGCTTTCTTT.

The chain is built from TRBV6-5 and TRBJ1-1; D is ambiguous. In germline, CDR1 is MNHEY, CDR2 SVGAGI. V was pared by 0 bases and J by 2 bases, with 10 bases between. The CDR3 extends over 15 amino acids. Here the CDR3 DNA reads TGTGCCAGCAGTTACTCGGCTCCGCCAAACACTGAAGCTTTCTTT. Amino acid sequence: CASSYSAPPNTEAFF.

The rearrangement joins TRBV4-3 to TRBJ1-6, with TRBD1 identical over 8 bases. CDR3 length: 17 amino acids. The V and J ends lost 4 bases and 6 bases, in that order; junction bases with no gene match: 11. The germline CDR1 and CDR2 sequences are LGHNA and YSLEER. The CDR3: CASSPEARTGINSPLHF. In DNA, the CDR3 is TGCGCCAGCAGCCCGGAGGCTCGGACAGGGATTAATTCACCCCTCCACTTT.

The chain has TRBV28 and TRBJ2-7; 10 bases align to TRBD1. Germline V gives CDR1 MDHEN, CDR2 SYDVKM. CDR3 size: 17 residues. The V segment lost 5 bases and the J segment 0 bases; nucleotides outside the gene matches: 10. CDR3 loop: CASSPRPGQGSSYEQYV. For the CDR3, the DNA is TGTGCCAGCAGTCCAAGGCCGGGACAGGGGAGCTCCTACGAGCAGTACGTC.

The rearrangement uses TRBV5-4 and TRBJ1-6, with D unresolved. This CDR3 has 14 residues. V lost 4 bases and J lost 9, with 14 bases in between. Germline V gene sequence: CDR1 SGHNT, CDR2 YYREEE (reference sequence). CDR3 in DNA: TGTGCCAGCAGCACCCGGGAAACCCTTTCACCCCTCCACTTT. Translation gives CASSTRETLSPLHF.

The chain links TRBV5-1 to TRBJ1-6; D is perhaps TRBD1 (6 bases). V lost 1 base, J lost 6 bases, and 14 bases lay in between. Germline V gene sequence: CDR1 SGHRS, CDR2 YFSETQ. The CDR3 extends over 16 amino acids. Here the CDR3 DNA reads TGCGCCAGCAGCTTGCAGACAGGAGGAACTAATTCACCCCTCCACTTT. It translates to CASSLQTGGTNSPLHF. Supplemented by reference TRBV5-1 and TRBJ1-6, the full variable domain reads KAGVTQTPRYLIKTRGQQVTLSCSPISGHRSVSWYQQTPGQGLQFLFEYFSETQRNKGNFPGRFSGRQFSNSRSEMNVSTLELGDSALYLCASSLQTGGTNSPLHFGNGTRLTVT.

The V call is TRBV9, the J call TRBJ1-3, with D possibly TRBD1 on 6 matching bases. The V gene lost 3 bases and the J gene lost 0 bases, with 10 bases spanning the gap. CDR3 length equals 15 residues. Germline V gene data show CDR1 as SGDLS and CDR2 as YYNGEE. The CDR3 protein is CASSALQGSGNTIYF. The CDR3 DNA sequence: TGTGCCAGCAGCGCCTTACAGGGCTCTGGAAACACCATATATTTT.

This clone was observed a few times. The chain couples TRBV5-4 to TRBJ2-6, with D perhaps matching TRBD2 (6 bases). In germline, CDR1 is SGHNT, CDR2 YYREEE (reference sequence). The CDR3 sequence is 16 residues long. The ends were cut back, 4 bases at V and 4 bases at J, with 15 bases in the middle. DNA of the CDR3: TGTGCCAGCAGCAGTTTACGGGACTCCGGGGCCAACGTCCTGACTTTC. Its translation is CASSSLRDSGANVLTF. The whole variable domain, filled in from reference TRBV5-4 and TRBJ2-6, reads ETGVTQSPTHLIKTRGQQVTLRCSSQSGHNTVSWYQQALGQGPQFIFQYYREEENGRGNFPPRFSGLQFPNYSSELNVNALELDDSALYLCASSSLRDSGANVLTFGAGSRLTVL.

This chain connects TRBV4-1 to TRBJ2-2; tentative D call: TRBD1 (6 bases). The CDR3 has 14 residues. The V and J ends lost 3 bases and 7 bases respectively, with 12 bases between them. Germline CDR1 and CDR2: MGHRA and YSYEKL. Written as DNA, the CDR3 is TGCGCCAGCAGCCATGGAGGACAGCTCGGGGAGCTGTTTTTT. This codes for CASSHGGQLGELFF.

Here the CDR3 DNA reads TGTGCTAGTGGTCCCACGCTAAATCAGCCCCAGCATTTT. It encodes CASGPTLNQPQHF. This chain connects TRBV12-5 to TRBJ1-5, with no clear D. Trimming cost V 5 bases and J 4 bases, with 9 bases left between them. Germline loops: CDR1 LGHNT, CDR2 FRNRAP. This CDR3 spans 13 amino acids.

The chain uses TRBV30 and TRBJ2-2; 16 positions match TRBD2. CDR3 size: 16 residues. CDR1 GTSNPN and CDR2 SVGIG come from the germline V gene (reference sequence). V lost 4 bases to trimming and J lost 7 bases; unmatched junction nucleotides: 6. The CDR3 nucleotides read TGTGCCTGGAAGGGACTAGCGGGGGGGCGAAGCGGGGAGCTGTTTTTT. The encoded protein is CAWKGLAGGRSGELFF.

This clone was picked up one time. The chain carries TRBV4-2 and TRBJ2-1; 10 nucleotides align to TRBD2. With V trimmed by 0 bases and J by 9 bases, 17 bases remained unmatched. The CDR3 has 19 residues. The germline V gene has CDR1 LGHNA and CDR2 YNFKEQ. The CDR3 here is CASSQDQYFSGGRGPEQFF. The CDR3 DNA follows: TGTGCCAGCAGCCAAGATCAATATTTTAGCGGGGGGCGGGGGCCTGAGCAGTTCTTC.

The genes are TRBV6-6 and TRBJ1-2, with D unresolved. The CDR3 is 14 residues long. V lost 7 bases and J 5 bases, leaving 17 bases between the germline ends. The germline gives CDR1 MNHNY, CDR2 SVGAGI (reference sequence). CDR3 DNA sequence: TGTGCCAGCACGGACTCCTCGCTAGGGTATGGCTACACCTTC. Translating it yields CASTDSSLGYGYTF.